Listed below are T cell receptor beta chains from one sample, sequenced in a study of response to subunit inactivated influenza vaccine. One entry per CDR3 protein results from TCRdb running MiXCR on the RT-PCR reads. Here the sample spans around 850,000 distinct CDR3 sequences, 18% being singletons. The specimen was PBMCs from blood, collected around 5 days after vaccination. Every receptor here comes from a man aged 50 to 59 who received an inactivated influenza vaccine. Both conserved end residues are part of each CDR3. D genes are given only for firm matches. Clone size appears in some rows only: once, few, many, or a class for an expanded clone.

CDR3 protein: CALEGSSGRTYNEQFF
CDR3 DNA: TGTGCCTTGGAGGGGTCTAGCGGGAGAACCTACAATGAGCAGTTCTTC
V gene: TRBV7-3
D gene: TRBD2
clone size: -
J gene: TRBJ2-1

CDR3 protein: CASSQHGSTEQFF
CDR3 DNA: TGCGCCAGCAGCCAACACGGAAGTACGGAGCAGTTCTTC
V gene: TRBV4-1
D gene: -
clone size: -
J gene: TRBJ2-1

CDR3 protein: CASTPAGASSYNEQFF
CDR3 DNA: TGTGCCAGCACCCCGGCGGGGGCTAGCTCCTACAATGAGCAGTTCTTC
V gene: TRBV6-2/TRBV6-3
D gene: -
clone size: -
J gene: TRBJ2-1

CDR3 protein: CASIKSGTTYNEQFF
CDR3 DNA: TGTGCCAGCATCAAGTCCGGGACTACCTACAATGAGCAGTTCTTC
V gene: TRBV12-3/TRBV12-4
D gene: TRBD2
clone size: -
J gene: TRBJ2-1

CDR3 protein: CASSLAETGSSEQFF
CDR3 DNA: TGTGCCAGCAGCTTAGCCGAGACAGGGTCATCGGAGCAGTTCTTC
V gene: TRBV7-9
D gene: TRBD1
clone size: -
J gene: TRBJ2-1

CDR3 protein: CASSRQGPFSYEQYF
CDR3 DNA: TGTGCCAGCAGCCGACAGGGCCCTTTCTCCTACGAGCAGTACTTC
V gene: TRBV27
D gene: TRBD1
clone size: few
J gene: TRBJ2-7

CDR3 protein: CSVEKGAKETQYF
CDR3 DNA: TGCAGCGTTGAAAAGGGGGCCAAGGAGACCCAGTACTTC
V gene: TRBV29-1
D gene: TRBD1
clone size: -
J gene: TRBJ2-5

CDR3 protein: CSAPFQLTSTDTQYF
CDR3 DNA: TGCAGTGCCCCCTTCCAGCTTACCAGCACAGATACGCAGTATTTT
V gene: TRBV20-1
D gene: -
clone size: -
J gene: TRBJ2-3

CDR3 protein: CACRGANTGELFF
CDR3 DNA: TGTGCCTGCAGGGGAGCAAACACCGGGGAGCTGTTTTTT
V gene: TRBV30
D gene: -
clone size: -
J gene: TRBJ2-2

CDR3 protein: CSVALSGGASHEQYF
CDR3 DNA: TGCAGCGTCGCCCTTAGCGGGGGGGCGTCCCACGAGCAGTACTTC
V gene: TRBV29-1
D gene: TRBD2
clone size: few
J gene: TRBJ2-7

CDR3 protein: CASSPGAGDGETQYF
CDR3 DNA: TGCGCCAGCAGCCCGGGGGCCGGGGATGGGGAGACCCAGTACTTC
V gene: TRBV5-1
D gene: -
clone size: -
J gene: TRBJ2-5

CDR3 protein: CASSQGEGGEKLFF
CDR3 DNA: TGTGCCAGCAGCCAAGGCGAGGGAGGGGAAAAACTGTTTTTT
V gene: TRBV3-1
D gene: -
clone size: -
J gene: TRBJ1-4

CDR3 protein: CASSHTSSVSTDTQYF
CDR3 DNA: TGTGCCAGCAGCCATACCAGCTCAGTTAGCACAGATACGCAGTATTTT
V gene: TRBV7-6
D gene: -
clone size: once
J gene: TRBJ2-3

CDR3 protein: CASSAGGIDTQYF
CDR3 DNA: TGCGCCAGCAGTGCAGGGGGCATAGATACGCAGTATTTT
V gene: TRBV5-1
D gene: TRBD1
clone size: few
J gene: TRBJ2-3

CDR3 protein: CASSLAQLYGYTF
CDR3 DNA: TGTGCCAGCAGCTTAGCCCAGCTCTATGGCTACACCTTC
V gene: TRBV7-2
D gene: -
clone size: -
J gene: TRBJ1-2

CDR3 protein: CSARDRRQGNVYEQYF
CDR3 DNA: TGCAGTGCTAGAGATCGGAGGCAGGGGAATGTCTACGAGCAGTACTTC
V gene: TRBV20-1
D gene: -
clone size: -
J gene: TRBJ2-7

CDR3 protein: CASSLRRRRGDYNEQFF
CDR3 DNA: TGTGCCAGCAGCTTGCGAAGAAGGCGGGGGGACTACAATGAGCAGTTCTTC
V gene: TRBV7-9
D gene: TRBD2
clone size: -
J gene: TRBJ2-1

CDR3 protein: CSALLSGADTEAFF
CDR3 DNA: TGCAGTGCTTTACTATCAGGGGCCGACACTGAAGCTTTCTTT
V gene: TRBV20-1
D gene: -
clone size: few
J gene: TRBJ1-1

CDR3 protein: CSARAPLADTDTQYF
CDR3 DNA: TGCAGTGCTAGAGCCCCCCTAGCTGACACAGATACGCAGTATTTT
V gene: TRBV20-1
D gene: -
clone size: -
J gene: TRBJ2-3

CDR3 protein: CATSDPGREIGEQFF
CDR3 DNA: TGTGCCACCAGTGATCCGGGGCGGGAGATCGGTGAGCAGTTCTTC
V gene: TRBV24-1
D gene: TRBD2
clone size: few
J gene: TRBJ2-1

CDR3 protein: CASSYVGDEAFF
CDR3 DNA: TGTGCCAGCAGTTACGTGGGGGATGAAGCTTTCTTT
V gene: TRBV6-6
D gene: -
clone size: -
J gene: TRBJ1-1

CDR3 protein: CASSLGDEQFF
CDR3 DNA: TGTGCCAGCAGCTTAGGGGATGAGCAGTTCTTC
V gene: TRBV12-3/TRBV12-4
D gene: -
clone size: many
J gene: TRBJ2-1

CDR3 protein: CASSFTRNEQFF
CDR3 DNA: TGTGCCAGCAGCTTTACGCGCAATGAGCAGTTCTTC
V gene: TRBV7-9
D gene: -
clone size: few
J gene: TRBJ2-1

CDR3 protein: CSAPLTSRGNNYGYTF
CDR3 DNA: TGCAGTGCTCCCTTGACTTCAAGGGGAAATAACTATGGCTACACCTTC
V gene: TRBV20-1
D gene: -
clone size: few
J gene: TRBJ1-2

CDR3 protein: CSARQLAGEETQYF
CDR3 DNA: TGCAGTGCTAGACAACTAGCGGGAGAGGAGACCCAGTACTTC
V gene: TRBV20-1
D gene: TRBD2
clone size: -
J gene: TRBJ2-5

CDR3 protein: CASSDRTSGSDEQFF
CDR3 DNA: TGTGCCAGCAGTGACCGGACTAGCGGGAGTGATGAGCAGTTCTTC
V gene: TRBV6-4
D gene: TRBD2
clone size: few
J gene: TRBJ2-1

CDR3 protein: CASRSSPGEAFF
CDR3 DNA: TGTGCCAGCAGATCCAGCCCAGGCGAAGCTTTCTTT
V gene: TRBV4-2
D gene: -
clone size: -
J gene: TRBJ1-1

CDR3 protein: CSAGGGSGTEAFF
CDR3 DNA: TGCAGCGCCGGCGGGGGATCGGGGACTGAAGCTTTCTTT
V gene: TRBV29-1
D gene: -
clone size: few
J gene: TRBJ1-1

CDR3 protein: CASSLPEETQYF
CDR3 DNA: TGCGCCAGCAGCTTACCGGAAGAGACCCAGTACTTC
V gene: TRBV5-1
D gene: -
clone size: few
J gene: TRBJ2-5

CDR3 protein: CASRHEGNQPQHF
CDR3 DNA: TGTGCCAGTAGACACGAAGGCAATCAGCCCCAGCATTTT
V gene: TRBV12-3/TRBV12-4
D gene: -
clone size: -
J gene: TRBJ1-5

CDR3 protein: CSASGREAPGEQFF
CDR3 DNA: TGCAGTGCTTCTGGGCGGGAGGCACCGGGCGAGCAGTTCTTC
V gene: TRBV20-1
D gene: TRBD2
clone size: -
J gene: TRBJ2-1

CDR3 protein: CAIYSANYGYTF
CDR3 DNA: TGTGCCATCTACTCTGCTAACTATGGCTACACCTTC
V gene: TRBV10-3
D gene: -
clone size: many
J gene: TRBJ1-2

CDR3 protein: CATSDSRTGTSYQPQHF
CDR3 DNA: TGTGCCACCAGTGATTCCCGTACCGGGACAAGCTATCAGCCCCAGCATTTT
V gene: TRBV24-1
D gene: -
clone size: many
J gene: TRBJ1-5

CDR3 protein: CASSPRLAGEYTGELFF
CDR3 DNA: TGTGCCAGCAGCCCCAGACTAGCGGGCGAATACACCGGGGAGCTGTTTTTT
V gene: TRBV3-1
D gene: TRBD2
clone size: -
J gene: TRBJ2-2

CDR3 protein: CASSYRQSLTEAFF
CDR3 DNA: TGTGCCAGCAGCTATAGACAGTCTCTCACTGAAGCTTTCTTT
V gene: TRBV7-2
D gene: -
clone size: -
J gene: TRBJ1-1

CDR3 protein: CASSLGRQGNTEAFF
CDR3 DNA: TGTGCCAGCAGCTTAGGTCGACAGGGGAACACTGAAGCTTTCTTT
V gene: TRBV7-2
D gene: TRBD1
clone size: many
J gene: TRBJ1-1

CDR3 protein: CASSGTSGGSLGEQFF
CDR3 DNA: TGTGCCAGCAGCGGGACTAGCGGGGGGTCCCTGGGTGAGCAGTTCTTC
V gene: TRBV5-4
D gene: TRBD2
clone size: -
J gene: TRBJ2-1

CDR3 protein: CASSSRRNTNYGYTF
CDR3 DNA: TGTGCCAGCAGTTCCAGACGGAATACTAACTATGGCTACACCTTC
V gene: TRBV12-3/TRBV12-4
D gene: -
clone size: -
J gene: TRBJ1-2

CDR3 protein: CASSGQIQETQYF
CDR3 DNA: TGTGCCAGCAGCGGACAGATCCAAGAGACCCAGTACTTC
V gene: TRBV5-6
D gene: -
clone size: -
J gene: TRBJ2-5

CDR3 protein: CAAGQVPSYEQYF
CDR3 DNA: TGCGCCGCAGGACAGGTGCCTTCCTACGAGCAGTACTTC
V gene: TRBV10-2
D gene: TRBD1
clone size: many
J gene: TRBJ2-7

CDR3 protein: CSVEGRGRGANEQFF
CDR3 DNA: TGCAGCGTTGAAGGGAGAGGGAGGGGGGCTAATGAGCAGTTCTTC
V gene: TRBV29-1
D gene: -
clone size: few
J gene: TRBJ2-1

CDR3 protein: CASSLASTSNEQFF
CDR3 DNA: TGTGCCAGCAGCTTAGCGTCGACTAGCAATGAGCAGTTCTTC
V gene: TRBV7-8
D gene: -
clone size: few
J gene: TRBJ2-1

CDR3 protein: CSVSPGTGPRGELFF
CDR3 DNA: TGCAGCGTTTCACCCGGGACAGGGCCTCGCGGGGAGCTGTTTTTT
V gene: TRBV29-1
D gene: TRBD1
clone size: few
J gene: TRBJ2-2

CDR3 protein: CSASPSGGWDEQFF
CDR3 DNA: TGCAGTGCTAGCCCTAGCGGGGGGTGGGACGAGCAGTTCTTC
V gene: TRBV20-1
D gene: TRBD2
clone size: -
J gene: TRBJ2-1

CDR3 protein: CSVRDLETQYF
CDR3 DNA: TGCAGTGTTCGAGATTTGGAGACCCAGTACTTC
V gene: TRBV20-1
D gene: -
clone size: many
J gene: TRBJ2-5

CDR3 protein: CSARTSGEVFYNEQFF
CDR3 DNA: TGCAGTGCGCGGACTAGCGGGGAGGTGTTCTACAATGAGCAGTTCTTC
V gene: TRBV20-1
D gene: TRBD2
clone size: few
J gene: TRBJ2-1

CDR3 protein: CASSPRFNTEAFF
CDR3 DNA: TGTGCCAGCAGCCCTCGGTTCAACACTGAAGCTTTCTTT
V gene: TRBV7-2
D gene: -
clone size: -
J gene: TRBJ1-1

CDR3 protein: CASSLAQGAGANVLTF
CDR3 DNA: TGCGCCAGCAGCTTGGCCCAGGGGGCTGGGGCCAACGTCCTGACTTTC
V gene: TRBV5-1
D gene: TRBD1
clone size: many
J gene: TRBJ2-6